This TCR beta chain was identified in a study of shared clonotypes between healthy human individuals. This CDR3 region has 12 residues. V lost 2 bases and J lost 6, with 7 bases in between. CDR1 and CDR2 (germline): SGHNT, YYREEE (reference sequence). Assay: immunoSEQ multiplex PCR; the TCRdb copy retains only in-frame clones and omits some. The sample lists 2.5 million or so clones, roughly 92% seen once, with over 0.12% in the top ten. Input material: naive CD4+ T cells sorted from blood. Subset in this sample: CD45RA+ positively selected. This clonotype originated in a man aged 18 to 35 in good health. V is TRBV5-4 and J is TRBJ2-3; unclear D gene. The CDR3 DNA reads as TGTGCCAGCAGCTTAGTCCAGGATACGCAGTATTTT. It is translated as CASSLVQDTQYF.